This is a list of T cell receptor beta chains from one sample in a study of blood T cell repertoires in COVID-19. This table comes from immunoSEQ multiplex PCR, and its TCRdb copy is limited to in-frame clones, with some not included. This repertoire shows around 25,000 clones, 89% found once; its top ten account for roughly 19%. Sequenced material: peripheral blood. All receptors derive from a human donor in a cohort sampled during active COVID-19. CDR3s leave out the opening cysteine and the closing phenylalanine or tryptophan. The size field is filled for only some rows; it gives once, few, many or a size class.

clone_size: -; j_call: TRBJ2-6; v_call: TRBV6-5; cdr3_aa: ASSSPTSSGANVLT
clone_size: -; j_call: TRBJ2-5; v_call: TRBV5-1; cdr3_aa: ASSRRGQGAETQY
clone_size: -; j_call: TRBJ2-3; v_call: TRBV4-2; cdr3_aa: ASSQDLGLADLLLPSSTDTQY
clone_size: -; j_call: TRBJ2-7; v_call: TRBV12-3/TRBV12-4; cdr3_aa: ASGYMDRQY
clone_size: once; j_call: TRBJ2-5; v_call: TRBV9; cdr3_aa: ASSVDWAGGETQY
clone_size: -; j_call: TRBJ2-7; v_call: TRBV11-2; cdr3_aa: ASSLDHSYEQY
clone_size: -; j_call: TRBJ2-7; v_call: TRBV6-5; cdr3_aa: ASSPTYEQY
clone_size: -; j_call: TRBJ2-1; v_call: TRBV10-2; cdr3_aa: ASTRQGDSYNEQF
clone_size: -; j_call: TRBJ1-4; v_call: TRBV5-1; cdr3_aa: ASSLGTGEEKLF
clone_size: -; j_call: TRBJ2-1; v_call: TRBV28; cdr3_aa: ASHSSGSSYNEQF
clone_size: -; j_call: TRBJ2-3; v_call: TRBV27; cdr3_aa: ASSLDRAADTQY
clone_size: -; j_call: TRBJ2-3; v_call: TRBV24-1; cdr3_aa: ATGLAGITDTQY
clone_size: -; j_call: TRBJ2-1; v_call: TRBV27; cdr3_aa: ASRLGQGPYNEQF
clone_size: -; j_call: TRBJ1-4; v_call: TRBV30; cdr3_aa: AWSLQGAFGEKLF
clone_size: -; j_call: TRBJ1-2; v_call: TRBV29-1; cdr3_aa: SVEDSGQVFNYGYT
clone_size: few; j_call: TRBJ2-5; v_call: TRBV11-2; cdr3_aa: ASSLGQGETQY
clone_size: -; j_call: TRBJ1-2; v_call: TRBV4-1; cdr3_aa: ASSQEQGSVGYT